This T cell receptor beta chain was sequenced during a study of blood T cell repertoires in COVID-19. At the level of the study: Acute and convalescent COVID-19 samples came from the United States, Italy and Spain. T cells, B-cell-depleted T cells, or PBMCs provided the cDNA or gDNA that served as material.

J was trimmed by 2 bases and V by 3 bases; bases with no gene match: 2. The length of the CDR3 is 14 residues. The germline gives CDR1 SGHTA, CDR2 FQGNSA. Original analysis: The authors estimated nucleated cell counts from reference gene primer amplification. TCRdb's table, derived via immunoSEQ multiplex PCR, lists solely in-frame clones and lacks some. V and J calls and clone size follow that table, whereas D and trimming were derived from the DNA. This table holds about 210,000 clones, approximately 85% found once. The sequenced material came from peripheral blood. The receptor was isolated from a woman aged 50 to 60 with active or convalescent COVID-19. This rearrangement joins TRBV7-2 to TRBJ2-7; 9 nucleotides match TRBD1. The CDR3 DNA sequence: TGTGCCAGCAGCTTCAGGACAGGGGCCTACGAGCAGTACTTC. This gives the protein CASSFRTGAYEQYF.